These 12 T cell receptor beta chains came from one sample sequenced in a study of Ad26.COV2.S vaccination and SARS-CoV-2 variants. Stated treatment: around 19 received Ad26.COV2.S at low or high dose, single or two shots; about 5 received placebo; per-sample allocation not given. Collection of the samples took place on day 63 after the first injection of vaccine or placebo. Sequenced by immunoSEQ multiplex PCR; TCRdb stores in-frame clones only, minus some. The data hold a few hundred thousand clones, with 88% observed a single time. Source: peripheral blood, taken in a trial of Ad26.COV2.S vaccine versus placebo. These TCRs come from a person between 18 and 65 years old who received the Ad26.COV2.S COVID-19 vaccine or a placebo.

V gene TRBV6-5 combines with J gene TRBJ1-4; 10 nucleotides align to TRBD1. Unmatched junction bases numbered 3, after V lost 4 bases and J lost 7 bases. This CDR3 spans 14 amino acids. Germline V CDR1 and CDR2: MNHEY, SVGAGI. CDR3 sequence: CASSLDRGLEKLFF. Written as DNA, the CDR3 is TGTGCCAGCAGTTTAGACAGGGGGCTTGAAAAACTGTTTTTT.

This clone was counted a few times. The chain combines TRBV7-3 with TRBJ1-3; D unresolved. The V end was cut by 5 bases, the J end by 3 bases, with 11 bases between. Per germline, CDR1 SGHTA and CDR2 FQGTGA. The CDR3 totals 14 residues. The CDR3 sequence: CASSPDGFGNTIYF. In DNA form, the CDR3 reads TGTGCCAGCAGCCCGGACGGATTTGGAAACACCATATATTTT.

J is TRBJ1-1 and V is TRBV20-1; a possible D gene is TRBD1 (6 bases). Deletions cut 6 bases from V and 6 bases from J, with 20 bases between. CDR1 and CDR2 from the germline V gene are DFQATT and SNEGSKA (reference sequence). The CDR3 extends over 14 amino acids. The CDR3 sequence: CSASPAGQKAEAFF. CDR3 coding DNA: TGCAGTGCCAGTCCCGCTGGACAGAAGGCTGAAGCTTTCTTT.

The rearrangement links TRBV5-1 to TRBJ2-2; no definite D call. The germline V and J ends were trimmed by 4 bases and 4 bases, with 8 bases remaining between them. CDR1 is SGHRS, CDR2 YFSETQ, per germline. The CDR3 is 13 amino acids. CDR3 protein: CASSLDPTGELFF. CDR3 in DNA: TGCGCCAGCAGCCTCGATCCCACCGGGGAGCTGTTTTTT. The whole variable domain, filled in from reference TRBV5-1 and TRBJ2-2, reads KAGVTQTPRYLIKTRGQQVTLSCSPISGHRSVSWYQQTPGQGLQFLFEYFSETQRNKGNFPGRFSGRQFSNSRSEMNVSTLELGDSALYLCASSLDPTGELFFGEGSRLTVL.

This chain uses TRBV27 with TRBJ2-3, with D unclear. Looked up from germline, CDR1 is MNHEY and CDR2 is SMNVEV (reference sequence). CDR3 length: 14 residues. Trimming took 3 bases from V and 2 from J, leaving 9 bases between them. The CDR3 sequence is CASSFLRYTDTQYF. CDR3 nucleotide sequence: TGTGCCAGCAGTTTTCTGCGGTACACAGATACGCAGTATTTT.

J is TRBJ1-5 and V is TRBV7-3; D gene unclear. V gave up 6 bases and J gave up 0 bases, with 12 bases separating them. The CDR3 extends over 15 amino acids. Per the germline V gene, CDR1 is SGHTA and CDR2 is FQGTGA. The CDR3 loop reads CASSQDGDSNQPQHF. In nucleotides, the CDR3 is TGTGCCAGCAGTCAGGACGGGGATAGCAATCAGCCCCAGCATTTT.

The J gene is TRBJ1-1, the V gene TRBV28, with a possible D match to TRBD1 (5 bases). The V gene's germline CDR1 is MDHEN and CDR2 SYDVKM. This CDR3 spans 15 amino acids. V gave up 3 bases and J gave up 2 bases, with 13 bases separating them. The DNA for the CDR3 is TGTGCCAGCAGTTTGGCCCCAGGGTTAAACACTGAAGCTTTCTTT. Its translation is CASSLAPGLNTEAFF.

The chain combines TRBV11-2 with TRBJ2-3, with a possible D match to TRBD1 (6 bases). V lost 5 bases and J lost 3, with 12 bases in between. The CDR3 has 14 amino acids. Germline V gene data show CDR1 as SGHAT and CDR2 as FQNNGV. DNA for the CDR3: TGTGCCAGCAGCATGGACAGAATGACAGATACGCAGTATTTT. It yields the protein CASSMDRMTDTQYF.

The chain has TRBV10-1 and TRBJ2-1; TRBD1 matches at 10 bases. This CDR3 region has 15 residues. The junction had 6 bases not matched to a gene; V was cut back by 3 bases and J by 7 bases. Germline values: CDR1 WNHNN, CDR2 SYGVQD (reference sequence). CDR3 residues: CASSDRGTGENEQFF. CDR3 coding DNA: TGCGCCAGCAGTGATAGGGGGACAGGGGAAAATGAGCAGTTCTTC.

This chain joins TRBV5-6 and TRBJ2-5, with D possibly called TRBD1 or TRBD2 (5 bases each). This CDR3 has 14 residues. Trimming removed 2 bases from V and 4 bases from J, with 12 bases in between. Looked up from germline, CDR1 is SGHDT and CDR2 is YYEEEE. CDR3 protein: CASSFNGAPETQYF. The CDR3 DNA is TGTGCCAGCAGCTTCAACGGGGCCCCAGAGACCCAGTACTTC.

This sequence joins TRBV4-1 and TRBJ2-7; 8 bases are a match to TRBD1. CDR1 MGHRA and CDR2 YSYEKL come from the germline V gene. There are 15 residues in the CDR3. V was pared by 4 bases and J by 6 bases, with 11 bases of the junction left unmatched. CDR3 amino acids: CASSPDAGGGPEQYF. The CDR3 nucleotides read TGCGCCAGCAGCCCGGACGCAGGGGGCGGCCCCGAGCAGTACTTC.

This CDR3 reads CASSEDDGSTDTQYF. CDR3 DNA: TGTGCCAGCAGTGAAGATGACGGCAGCACAGATACGCAGTATTTT. The chain uses TRBV6-1 and TRBJ2-3, with D uncertain. CDR3 size: 15 residues. Germline CDR1 reads MNHNS; CDR2 reads SASEGT. Trimming took off 1 base at V and 0 bases at J, with 8 bases between the two ends.